The rows below give T cell receptor beta chains drawn from one sample of a study of blood T cells in healthy people across ages. TCRdb itself ran the 5' RACE reads through MiXCR, one entry per CDR3 protein. The repertoire holds about 570,000 distinct CDR3 sequences, 27% seen once, with about a fifth in the top ten. Sequencing used blood. The receptor source for this set is a woman in her sixties or seventies in good health. Both conserved end residues are part of each CDR3. The D gene is left open where the match is weak. Size tells how often a clone was seen (once, few, many) or the class of an expanded clone, and some rows leave it out.

abundance: -
j_gene: TRBJ1-2
d_gene: -
v_gene: TRBV20-1
CDR3nt: TGCAGTGCTAGAGAACCACAGGGACACGGCTACACCTTC
CDR3aa: CSAREPQGHGYTF

abundance: few
j_gene: TRBJ2-2
d_gene: -
v_gene: TRBV7-9
CDR3nt: TGTGCCAGCAGCCCTAGGAAGGGGGCGAACACCGGGGAGCTGTTTTTT
CDR3aa: CASSPRKGANTGELFF

abundance: few
j_gene: TRBJ1-2
d_gene: -
v_gene: TRBV20-1
CDR3nt: TGCAGTGCTAGAGGCAACCAACCAAGGGAGGCGAACTATGGCTACACCTTC
CDR3aa: CSARGNQPREANYGYTF

abundance: -
j_gene: TRBJ2-7
d_gene: TRBD2
v_gene: TRBV14
CDR3nt: TGTGCCAGCAGCCTCTCTCGTCGGACTAGCGACGAGCAGTACTTC
CDR3aa: CASSLSRRTSDEQYF

abundance: -
j_gene: TRBJ2-3
d_gene: -
v_gene: TRBV12-3/TRBV12-4
CDR3nt: TGTGCCAGCTCCAGGCGGGGTGGGGCTAGCACAGATACGCAGTATTTT
CDR3aa: CASSRRGGASTDTQYF

abundance: -
j_gene: TRBJ1-1
d_gene: -
v_gene: TRBV6-6
CDR3nt: TGTGCCAGCACTGGGATCCTAGGCACTGAAGCTTTCTTT
CDR3aa: CASTGILGTEAFF

abundance: once
j_gene: TRBJ1-2
d_gene: -
v_gene: TRBV4-2
CDR3nt: TGTGCCAGCAGCCAAGTCGACTACTATGGCTACACCTTC
CDR3aa: CASSQVDYYGYTF

abundance: -
j_gene: TRBJ2-5
d_gene: TRBD2
v_gene: TRBV20-1
CDR3nt: TGCAGTCTAGCGGCTGAAGAGACCCAGTACTTC
CDR3aa: CSLAAEETQYF

abundance: few
j_gene: TRBJ2-7
d_gene: TRBD2
v_gene: TRBV7-2
CDR3nt: TGTGCCAGCGGAACTAGCGGGGGGGCGAGGTACGGGCAGTACTTC
CDR3aa: CASGTSGGARYGQYF

abundance: -
j_gene: TRBJ2-7
d_gene: -
v_gene: TRBV7-2
CDR3nt: TGTGCCAGCAGCTTAGCCGGGGCTATAGCCTACGAGCAGTACTTC
CDR3aa: CASSLAGAIAYEQYF

abundance: few
j_gene: TRBJ2-5
d_gene: -
v_gene: TRBV20-1
CDR3nt: TGCAGTGCTCGATCGGCTGGGGAGACCCAGTACTTC
CDR3aa: CSARSAGETQYF

abundance: once
j_gene: TRBJ1-2
d_gene: -
v_gene: TRBV28
CDR3nt: TGTGCCAGCAGCCGCACGGGGCTCGACAACTATGGCTACACCTTC
CDR3aa: CASSRTGLDNYGYTF

abundance: -
j_gene: TRBJ2-3
d_gene: -
v_gene: TRBV5-1
CDR3nt: TGCGCCAGCAGCCAAGGGACCTTCGTTCTCACAGATACGCAGTATTTT
CDR3aa: CASSQGTFVLTDTQYF

abundance: -
j_gene: TRBJ2-5
d_gene: TRBD2
v_gene: TRBV12-3/TRBV12-4
CDR3nt: TGTGCCAGCAAGCAACGCACTAGCGGGGGGATCCAAGAGACCCAGTACTTC
CDR3aa: CASKQRTSGGIQETQYF

abundance: -
j_gene: TRBJ2-5
d_gene: -
v_gene: TRBV5-1
CDR3nt: TGCGCCAGCAGTAGGACGGACCCCCAAGAGACCCAGTACTTC
CDR3aa: CASSRTDPQETQYF

abundance: once
j_gene: TRBJ2-5
d_gene: TRBD2
v_gene: TRBV7-6
CDR3nt: TGTGCCAGCAGCTTAGTAGCGGGAGAGGTGGAGACCCAGTACTTC
CDR3aa: CASSLVAGEVETQYF